The rows below give T cell receptor beta chains drawn from one sample of a study of CD8+ T cells in alopecia areata. TCRdb's copy holds only in-frame clones and misses some; the assay was immunoSEQ multiplex PCR. The data contain approximately 11,000 clones, roughly 55% of them singletons. Sequenced input: skin. These receptors all come from a human donor with alopecia areata. Each CDR3 is given with its conserved first and last residue. D genes are given only for firm matches. Rows give clone size only sometimes, using once, few, many, or a class for an expanded clone.

abundance,v_gene,d_gene,j_gene,CDR3nt,CDR3aa
-,TRBV29-1,-,TRBJ2-7,TGCAGCGCCTCGCTGGGTTTCAGCTACGAGCAGTACTTC,CSASLGFSYEQYF
once,TRBV11-2,TRBD2,TRBJ2-1,TGTGCCAGCAGGTCCATAGCGGGAGGGTACAATGAGCAGTTCTTC,CASRSIAGGYNEQFF
large,TRBV4-1,-,TRBJ2-6,TGCGCCAGCAGCCAAAGTGGGACGGGTTTCTCTGGGGCCAACGTCCTGACTTTC,CASSQSGTGFSGANVLTF
-,TRBV11-2,TRBD2,TRBJ2-1,TGTGCCAGCAGCTCGACCAGGACTAGCGGGAGGGCCAAGGAGCAGTTCTTC,CASSSTRTSGRAKEQFF
-,TRBV18,-,TRBJ1-1,TGTGCCAGCTCCCCATCCGGAGGGAACACTGAAGCTTTCTTT,CASSPSGGNTEAFF
-,TRBV11-2,-,TRBJ1-1,TGTGCCAGCAGCTTACTCTGGGGAGGAGCTTTCTTT,CASSLLWGGAFF
-,TRBV9,TRBD1,TRBJ1-2,TGTGCCAGCAGTGGGGACAGGTTTGGCTACACCTTC,CASSGDRFGYTF
-,TRBV7-2,TRBD1,TRBJ2-3,TGTGCCAGCAGCAATCGACAGGGGGCAACAGATACGCAGTATTTT,CASSNRQGATDTQYF
once,TRBV27,TRBD2,TRBJ2-5,TGTGCCAGCAGTTTGACTAGCGGGGGGAGGGAGACCCAGTACTTC,CASSLTSGGRETQYF
once,TRBV7-8,TRBD2,TRBJ2-1,TGTGCCAGCAGCTTAGTTTGGGGGGGGAGCTCCTACAATGAGCAGTTCTTC,CASSLVWGGSSYNEQFF
-,TRBV15,TRBD1,TRBJ2-7,TGTGCCACTGGGACAGGACCTAGGGGGGAGCAGTACTTC,CATGTGPRGEQYF
-,TRBV14,-,TRBJ2-2,TGTGCCAGCAGCCAAGATCTGGGTAGCCTGAACACCGGGGAGCTGTTTTTT,CASSQDLGSLNTGELFF
-,TRBV28,-,TRBJ2-3,TGTGCCAGCAGTTCCCCACAGGGAGCAGGCACAGATACGCAGTATTTT,CASSSPQGAGTDTQYF
-,TRBV11-2,TRBD2,TRBJ2-5,TGTGCCAGCAGCCCCAGCGGGAGGGGGACCCAGTACTTC,CASSPSGRGTQYF
-,TRBV18,-,TRBJ2-3,TGTGCCAGCTCACCGACGGACCTCTTTCGGGTCACGCAGTATTTT,CASSPTDLFRVTQYF
-,TRBV7-3,-,TRBJ1-2,TGTGCCAGCAGCTTACGGGGGGATGGCTACACCTTC,CASSLRGDGYTF
-,TRBV11-3,-,TRBJ2-1,TGTGCCAGCAGCTCGGGGACGGGGTTCAACGAGCAGTTCTTC,CASSSGTGFNEQFF
-,TRBV28,-,TRBJ1-1,TGTGCCAGCAGTTTGGGTGCAGGCTTGAACACTGAAGCTTTCTTT,CASSLGAGLNTEAFF
few,TRBV29-1,-,TRBJ2-7,TGCAGCGTCGGGACTTACTCTAGGGAGCAGTACTTC,CSVGTYSREQYF
-,TRBV6-6,-,TRBJ1-1,TGTGCCAGCAGGGAGGCGCAAGGAATTATGAACACTGAAGCTTTCTTT,CASREAQGIMNTEAFF
-,TRBV29-1,-,TRBJ2-2,TGCAGCGTTGACGACAACATGTCGGCCGGGGAGCTGTTTTTT,CSVDDNMSAGELFF
-,TRBV2,-,TRBJ2-2,TGTGCCAGCAGTCGAGACACCGGGGAGCTGTTTTTT,CASSRDTGELFF
-,TRBV6-5,TRBD1,TRBJ1-2,TGTGCCATCCGGACAGGGCGCTATGGCTACACCTTC,CAIRTGRYGYTF
-,TRBV16,-,TRBJ2-3,TGTGCCAGCAGCCACGGTCTCGACACAGATACGCAGTATTTT,CASSHGLDTDTQYF
once,TRBV10-2,-,TRBJ1-4,TGCGCCAGCAGAAGGACGGCCAATAATGAAAAACTGTTTTTT,CASRRTANNEKLFF
-,TRBV19,TRBD1,TRBJ1-2,TGTACCAGTAGGCTGGACAGGGGCTATGGCTACACCTTC,CTSRLDRGYGYTF
-,TRBV7-9,-,TRBJ2-5,TGTGCCAGCAGCTTAGTGAGCCCCAGGATGGTAAATTCAGAGACCCAGTACTTC,CASSLVSPRMVNSETQYF
-,TRBV27,-,TRBJ1-1,TGTGCCAGCAGTTACAGGAGAGACACTGAAGCTTTCTTT,CASSYRRDTEAFF
few,TRBV7-3,-,TRBJ1-2,TGTGCCAGCAGCTTAAGGGGTGATGGCTACACCTTC,CASSLRGDGYTF
-,TRBV7-2,-,TRBJ1-5,TGTGCCAGCAGCTTAATGTGGGGCCCAGCTGGTCAGCCCCAGCATTTT,CASSLMWGPAGQPQHF
-,TRBV27,-,TRBJ1-2,TGTGCCAGCAGTGTACAGAGAGAGTATGGCTACACCTTC,CASSVQREYGYTF
-,TRBV13,TRBD2,TRBJ2-6,TGTGCCAGCAGCCCGGGACTAGCGGGGAGCTCTGGGGCCAACGTCCTGACTTTC,CASSPGLAGSSGANVLTF
-,TRBV7-2,TRBD1,TRBJ1-1,TGTGCCAGCAGCTCCCAAGGGGGCAGGTCTGAAGCTTTCTTT,CASSSQGGRSEAFF
-,TRBV6-1,-,TRBJ2-5,TGTGCCAGCACCGGGACACCTCAAGAGACCCAGTACTTC,CASTGTPQETQYF
-,TRBV28,TRBD1,TRBJ1-2,TGTGCCACCTTCACCGGGACAGGGGGCAATGGCTACACCTTC,CATFTGTGGNGYTF
few,TRBV5-1,-,TRBJ1-2,TGCGCCAGCAGCTTGGTGTGGGGGGACTATGGCTACACCTTC,CASSLVWGDYGYTF
-,TRBV9,-,TRBJ2-7,TGTGCCAGCAGCGTAGAGTGGGATGCCTCCTACGAGCAGTACTTC,CASSVEWDASYEQYF
few,TRBV7-9,TRBD2,TRBJ2-5,TGTGCCAGCAGCTTAGGCCTAGCGGGAGATTTAGAGACCCAGTACTTC,CASSLGLAGDLETQYF
-,TRBV7-9,-,TRBJ1-5,TGTGCCAGCAGCTTATCCCAGGTTCAGCCCCAGCATTTT,CASSLSQVQPQHF
few,TRBV6-5,-,TRBJ2-7,TGTGCCAGCAGCCTACAGGGTGGGTCCTACGAGCAGTACTTC,CASSLQGGSYEQYF
once,TRBV7-2,TRBD2,TRBJ2-1,TGTGCCAGCAGCTTACCGGGACTAGCGGGCCGAAGCTCCTACAATGAGCAGTTCTTC,CASSLPGLAGRSSYNEQFF
-,TRBV7-6,-,TRBJ2-1,TGTGCCAGCAGCCTGACTACAACCTACAATGAGCAGTTCTTC,CASSLTTTYNEQFF